Here is one TCR beta chain with its context. These data come from a study of sequential checkpoint blockade in melanoma. Treatment specified: randomized to nivolumab then ipilimumab (arm A) or the reverse (arm B). V was pared by 6 bases and J by 3 bases, with 12 bases between. Germline loops: CDR1 LNHDA, CDR2 SQIVND (reference sequence). The CDR3 runs 14 residues. Clones were read by immunoSEQ multiplex PCR, and TCRdb kept only the in-frame ones, dropping some. The sample comprises about 18,000 clones, over 65% of which are singletons, and 4.8% rests with the top ten. The receptor was isolated from a human donor with melanoma. The chain links TRBV19 to TRBJ1-5; perhaps TRBD1 as D (6 bases). The source was tumor tissue (inferred from file names), collected from a patient given nivolumab and ipilimumab in sequence. The CDR3 bases are TGTGCCAGTAGCGAGGACAGAGACAATCAGCCCCAGCATTTT. Its protein product is CASSEDRDNQPQHF.